Shown below are 4 T cell receptor beta chains from a single sample sequenced in a study of blood T cell repertoires in COVID-19 (TCRdb year 2020). Library creation used the immunoSEQ multiplex PCR assay. TCRdb mirrors the immuneACCESS table, restricted to in-frame sequences. Some clones are absent from its copies; in checked studies, under half trace to an unresolved V gene, and the reason for the others is unknown. The sample records 150,000 or so clones, about four fifths of which are singletons. The ten largest clones capture less than 9% of the sample. The sequenced material came from peripheral blood. The receptors derive from a man in his forties or fifties who had recovered from COVID-19.

This chain uses TRBV4-1 with TRBJ1-1, with D possibly matching TRBD1 (6 bases). The CDR3 has 16 amino acids. Germline CDR1 and CDR2: MGHRA and YSYEKL. Trimming took 0 bases from V and 3 from J, leaving 14 bases between them. The CDR3 loop reads CASSQDYRGGDTEAFF. The CDR3 DNA follows: TGCGCCAGCAGCCAAGACTACAGAGGGGGGGACACTGAAGCTTTCTTT.

This rearrangement joins TRBV11-1 to TRBJ2-3, with D unresolved. CDR1 is SGHAT and CDR2 is FQDESV in the germline V gene (reference sequence). The length of the CDR3 is 12 residues. Trimming removed 1 base at V and 5 bases at J, with 4 bases between. CDR3 sequence: CASSLERDTQYF. In DNA, the CDR3 is TGTGCCAGCAGCTTAGAGCGAGATACGCAGTATTTT.

This chain links TRBV29-1 with TRBJ2-1; TRBD2 aligns across 11 bases. CDR1 and CDR2 from the germline V gene are SQVTM and ANQGSEA. The CDR3 contains 14 residues. V gave up 1 base and J gave up 6 bases; unmatched junction bases: 2. For the CDR3, the DNA is TGCAGCGTTGAAGGGCTAGCGGGAGGCAATGAGCAGTTCTTC. It codes for CSVEGLAGGNEQFF.

The J gene is TRBJ1-1, the V gene TRBV5-4; D might be TRBD1 (5 bases). The germline V gene has CDR1 SGHNT and CDR2 YYREEE (reference sequence). This CDR3 spans 13 amino acids. Trimming cost V 4 bases and J 0 bases, with 7 bases left between them. Written as DNA, the CDR3 is TGTGCCAGCAGCCTGACAGTGAACACTGAAGCTTTCTTT. Translation gives CASSLTVNTEAFF.